This T cell receptor beta chain is drawn from a study of blood T cell repertoires in COVID-19. Study details: From T cells, B-cell-depleted T cells, or PBMCs came the material, which was cDNA or gDNA.

The V end was cut by 5 bases, the J end by 7 bases, with 12 bases between. This CDR3 has 13 amino acids. From germline, CDR1 is MNHEY and CDR2 SVGAGI. In the source study's methods: Amplification of reference gene primers provided the estimated nucleated cell counts. The repertoire was sequenced with immunoSEQ multiplex PCR; TCRdb's copy has only in-frame clones and lacks some. That table is the source of V, J and clone size, and D and trimming were worked out from the DNA. The data hold about 220,000 clones, with 90% observed a single time. Recruitment covered roughly 22 US areas and drew participants whose ages spanned roughly 18 to 89 years. In the 2 weeks before study entry, exposed participants met a COVID-19 case, which was PCR-confirmed or clinician-diagnosed.

The sample consisted of PBMCs or T cells enriched from blood (not recorded which). The clonotype comes from a young man who had been exposed to COVID-19. The rearrangement uses TRBV6-5 and TRBJ2-1; a possible D gene is TRBD2 (5 bases). DNA for the CDR3: TGTGCCAGCAGTCGACAAGCGGAGAATGAGCAGTTCTTC. As protein: CASSRQAENEQFF.